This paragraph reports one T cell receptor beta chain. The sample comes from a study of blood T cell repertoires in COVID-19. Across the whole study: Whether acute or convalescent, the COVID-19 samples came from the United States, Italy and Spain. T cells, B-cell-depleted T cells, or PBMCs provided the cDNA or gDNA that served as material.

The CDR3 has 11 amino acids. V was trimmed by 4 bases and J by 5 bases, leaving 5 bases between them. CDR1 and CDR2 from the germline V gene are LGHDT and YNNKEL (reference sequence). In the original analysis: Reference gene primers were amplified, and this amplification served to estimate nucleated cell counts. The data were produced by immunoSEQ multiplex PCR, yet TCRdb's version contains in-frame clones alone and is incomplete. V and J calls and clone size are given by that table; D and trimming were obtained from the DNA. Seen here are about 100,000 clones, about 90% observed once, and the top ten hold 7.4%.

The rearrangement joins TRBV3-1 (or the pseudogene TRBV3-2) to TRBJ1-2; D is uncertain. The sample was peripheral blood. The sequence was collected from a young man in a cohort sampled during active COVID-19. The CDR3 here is CASSLGYGYTF. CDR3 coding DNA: TGTGCCAGCAGCCTCGGTTATGGCTACACCTTC.